This TCR beta chain was obtained from a study of glioma-infiltrating T cells after dendritic cell vaccination. Assay used: immunoSEQ multiplex PCR; TCRdb lists only in-frame clones, some missing. The table lists tens of thousands of clones, 65% to 90% of them singletons. With V trimmed by 5 bases and J by 12 bases, 13 bases remained unmatched. Germline loops: CDR1 SGHDN, CDR2 FVKESK. The CDR3 loop spans 14 amino acids. This sequence joins TRBV14 and TRBJ2-1, with 7 bases matching TRBD2. The clonotype was recovered from a human donor with glioblastoma. The sequences come from blood, collected before dendritic cell vaccination. Here the CDR3 DNA reads TGTGCCAGCAGCGCCTCCGGGACTACGATAGGGCAGTTCTTC. It translates to CASSASGTTIGQFF.